The 2 T cell receptor beta chains below come from one sample, sequenced in a study of a mutant IDH1 vaccine in newly diagnosed glioma. The assay was immunoSEQ multiplex PCR, and TCRdb's table has in-frame clones only and misses some. The repertoire has some 27,000 clones, about four fifths of them found once; the top ten carry approximately 15%. The antigens these receptors bind are not known. The time point here: week 23, last vaccination. A single vaccine dose contained 300 ug of mutant IDH1 20-mer peptide, and topical imiquimod was used with it. The sample was PBMCs, taken from a glioma patient whose treatment included an IDH1 peptide vaccine. These receptors came from a woman in her thirties with glioma.

V is TRBV5-3 and J is TRBJ1-1; D remains unclear. TRBV5-3 is annotated as an ORF whose role is uncertain. Trimming shortened V by 1 base and J by 0 bases, and 19 bases separated the two germline ends. The CDR3 is 18 residues long. In DNA, the CDR3 is TGTGCCAGAAGCTTGTTAACGTTTGGGGTTGGCCTGAACACTGAAGCTTTCTTT. It codes for CARSLLTFGVGLNTEAFF.

The chain combines TRBV7-2 with TRBJ1-5; D perhaps matches TRBD1 (6 bases). The CDR3 loop spans 15 amino acids. The germline V and J ends were trimmed by 5 bases and 7 bases, with 18 bases remaining between them. Germline values: CDR1 SGHTA, CDR2 FQGNSA. The CDR3 is CASSEQTGISQPQHF. CDR3 in DNA: TGTGCCAGCAGCGAACAAACAGGGATTAGCCAGCCCCAGCATTTT.